The 23 T cell receptor beta chains given below trace back to one sample, sequenced in a study of early T cells in non-severe SARS-CoV-2 infection. TCRdb passed the 5' RACE reads through MiXCR, listing each CDR3 protein once. The table shows around 47,000 distinct CDR3 sequences, with approximately 10% occurring only once. Source material: whole blood. These receptors came from an adult who was a healthcare worker with PCR-confirmed SARS-CoV-2 infection or an uninfected control (not recorded which).

This clonotype was detected a few times. This chain joins TRBV7-8 and TRBJ1-5; D not certain. V lost 5 bases and J 10 bases, leaving 9 bases between the germline ends. The germline CDR1 and CDR2 sequences are SGHVS and FQNEAQ. There are 11 residues in the CDR3. CDR3: CASSPKNPQHF. CDR3 in DNA: TGTGCCAGCAGCCCTAAGAATCCCCAGCATTTT.

This clonotype was observed at least ten times. The CDR3 here is CATSGFRSAISYNEQFF. The DNA for the CDR3 is TGTGCCACCAGTGGGTTCCGCAGTGCAATCTCCTACAATGAGCAGTTCTTC. The rearrangement joins TRBV24-1 to TRBJ2-1; D not resolved. Trimming removed 5 bases at V and 0 bases at J, with 16 bases between. The CDR3 consists of 17 residues. CDR1 KGHDR and CDR2 SFDVKD come from the germline V gene.

This clonotype has ten or more counts. V is TRBV4-3 and J is TRBJ2-1; 13 nucleotides line up with TRBD2. Germline CDR1 reads LGHNA; CDR2 reads YSLEER. J was trimmed by 8 bases and V by 0 bases; bases with no gene match: 4. The CDR3 covers 16 residues. The CDR3 loop is CASSQEGGLAGDEQFF. Written as DNA, the CDR3 is TGCGCCAGCAGCCAAGAAGGAGGACTAGCGGGAGATGAGCAGTTCTTC.

This clonotype was recorded at least ten times. The chain links TRBV30 to TRBJ1-1; D is ambiguous. V was trimmed by 2 bases and J by 0 bases, leaving 13 bases between them. Germline CDR1 reads GTSNPN; CDR2 reads SVGIG (reference sequence). The CDR3 is 15 residues long. CDR3: CAWSPPGAMNTEAFF. The CDR3 nucleotides are TGTGCCTGGAGTCCTCCGGGAGCTATGAACACTGAAGCTTTCTTT.

This clonotype came up many times. The chain has TRBV7-2 and TRBJ1-2; no clear D gene. The germline V gene encodes CDR1 SGHTA and CDR2 FQGNSA. V lost 7 bases to trimming and J lost 0 bases, with 15 bases between them. CDR3 length: 15 amino acids. The DNA of the CDR3 is TGTGCCAGCACCATGTGGGTTTCGTCTAACTATGGCTACACCTTC. It codes for CASTMWVSSNYGYTF.

This clonotype was seen at least ten times. The rearrangement joins TRBV6-5 to TRBJ2-2, with TRBD1 matching over 8 bases. The CDR3 length is 17 residues. J lost 3 bases, V lost 6 bases, and 12 bases had no gene match. Germline V gene sequence: CDR1 MNHEY, CDR2 SVGAGI. CDR3 amino acids: CASRKRQGSTDTGELFF. The CDR3 DNA sequence: TGTGCCAGCAGGAAAAGACAGGGGTCGACGGACACCGGGGAGCTGTTTTTT.

This clonotype was counted between two and nine times. The junction and the germline gene differ at one end; a read error may be behind it. The chain joins TRBV28 to TRBJ2-1; 9 bases align to TRBD1. The CDR3 totals 12 residues. Germline V gene lookup returns CDR1 MDHEN and CDR2 SYDVKM. The CDR3 DNA sequence: TGTGCCAGCAGTTGGGACGGGACAGGGTTGGTCTTC. This codes for CASSWDGTGLVF.

This clonotype was recorded at least ten times. The gene calls are TRBV6-2 or TRBV6-3 and TRBJ1-1; 7 bases map to TRBD1. Germline trimming cut 2 bases from V and 0 bases from J; bases unmatched to any gene: 6. Germline loops: CDR1 MNHEY, CDR2 SVGEGT. There are 16 residues in the CDR3. CDR3 region: CASSYTRTGMNTEAFF. In nucleotides, the CDR3 is TGTGCCAGCAGTTACACCCGGACAGGTATGAACACTGAAGCTTTCTTT.

This clonotype has at least ten counts. This rearrangement joins TRBV27 to TRBJ2-5, with 7 bases aligning to TRBD2. V dropped 0 bases and J dropped 5; count of bases not matched to a gene: 6. CDR3 length equals 15 residues. CDR1 is MNHEY and CDR2 is SMNVEV in the germline V gene (reference sequence). The CDR3 is CASSLSAGAKETQYF. CDR3 DNA sequence: TGTGCCAGCAGTTTATCGGCGGGAGCGAAGGAGACCCAGTACTTC.

This clonotype was seen ten or more times. The chain carries TRBV10-3 and TRBJ1-1, with D perhaps TRBD1 (5 bases). Trimming pared 0 bases from V and 3 bases from J, leaving 11 bases between. The CDR3 covers 15 residues. Germline CDR1 is ENHRY and CDR2 is SYGVKD. CDR3 DNA sequence: TGTGCCATCAGTGAGTCGGCAGGGAGCGACACTGAAGCTTTCTTT. Amino acid sequence: CAISESAGSDTEAFF.

This chain uses TRBV6-2 or TRBV6-3 with TRBJ1-6; D uncertain. CDR1 is MNHEY, CDR2 SVGEGT, per germline. Trimming pared 7 bases from V and 12 bases from J, leaving 13 bases between. The CDR3 totals 12 residues. Written as DNA, the CDR3 is TGTGCCAGCACCGAGTCGCTCTTACCCCTCCACTTT. This gives the protein CASTESLLPLHF.

The V gene is TRBV28, the J gene TRBJ2-3; 7 positions match TRBD2. Trimming removed 4 bases from V and 3 bases from J; junction bases left unmatched: 4. Germline CDR1 reads MDHEN; CDR2 reads SYDVKM. This CDR3 is 14 amino acids long. The CDR3 DNA reads TGTGCCAGCAGTTCGGGGGGAGTGACAGATACGCAGTATTTT. Its protein is CASSSGGVTDTQYF.

This clonotype was seen ten or more times. The V call is TRBV12-3 or TRBV12-4, the J call TRBJ2-1; D gene uncertain. The length of the CDR3 is 15 residues. Trimming removed 6 bases at V and 3 bases at J, with 15 bases between. The CDR3 sequence is CASSHPGELYNEQFF. In DNA form, the CDR3 reads TGTGCCAGCAGCCACCCGGGCGAACTCTACAATGAGCAGTTCTTC.

This clonotype has a count of ten or more. V and J are TRBV4-1 and TRBJ1-1; D is undetermined. CDR3 size: 16 residues. CDR1 is MGHRA, CDR2 YSYEKL, per germline. Deletions cut 1 base from V and 1 base from J, with 13 bases between. CDR3 bases: TGCGCCAGCAGCCAAGGTTTCTCGACCCGGAACACTGAAGCTTTCTTT. This translates into CASSQGFSTRNTEAFF.

Note on this clonotype: A read error is possible here, since a much larger clone lies one base away. V is TRBV7-9 and J is TRBJ1-4; D may be TRBD1 (5 bases). Germline V gene data show CDR1 as SEHNR and CDR2 as FQNEAQ (reference sequence). This CDR3 contains 15 residues. The CDR3 is CASSPGGATKEKLFF. The CDR3 DNA follows: TGTGCCAGCAGCCCTGGGGGTGCAACTAAAGAAAAACTGTTTTTT.

The chain uses TRBV5-1 and TRBJ2-2; 8 bases align to TRBD1. Germline CDR1 and CDR2: SGHRS and YFSETQ. The CDR3 runs 16 residues. The ends lost 5 bases at V and 4 bases at J; junction bases unmatched: 10. The CDR3 DNA reads TGCGCCAGCAGTTTCCGGACAGGGTTGGGCACCGGGGAGCTGTTTTTT. This encodes CASSFRTGLGTGELFF.

This clonotype was picked up a small number of times. The chain joins TRBV4-2 to TRBJ2-7; a possible D gene is TRBD2 (5 bases). V was shortened by 0 bases and J by 6 bases, with 24 bases between the two germline ends. The V gene's germline CDR1 is LGHNA and CDR2 YNFKEQ. CDR3 length equals 18 residues. The CDR3 sequence is CASSQEGLRDPGRVEQYF. CDR3 nucleotide sequence: TGTGCCAGCAGCCAAGAAGGTCTCCGGGATCCCGGCCGGGTCGAGCAGTACTTC.

This clonotype was observed many times. The J gene is TRBJ1-1, the V gene TRBV7-2; TRBD1 might be the D (5 bases). The germline V gene has CDR1 SGHTA and CDR2 FQGNSA. Trimming left V 1 base short and J 3 bases short, with 12 bases between. The CDR3 is 15 residues long. CDR3 region: CASSLEGPRDTEAFF. In DNA form, the CDR3 reads TGTGCCAGCAGCTTAGAGGGACCTCGAGACACTGAAGCTTTCTTT. The complete variable domain, with remaining parts taken from reference TRBV7-2 and TRBJ1-1, reads GAGVSQSPSNKVTEKGKDVELRCDPISGHTALYWYRQSLGQGLEFLIYFQGNSAPDKSGLPSDRFSAERTGGSVSTLTIQRTQQEDSAVYLCASSLEGPRDTEAFFGQGTRLTVV.

This CDR3 is CASSLVGPGDAGELFF. The CDR3 nucleotides read TGTGCCAGCAGCTTAGTGGGGCCAGGGGACGCCGGGGAGCTGTTTTTT. The rearrangement joins TRBV7-6 to TRBJ2-2; D may be TRBD1 (6 bases). This CDR3 contains 16 residues. V dropped 1 base and J dropped 6 bases, with 15 bases sitting between them. Germline V lookup: CDR1 SGHVS, CDR2 FNYEAQ.

The table lists this clonotype with many counts. The chain carries TRBV6-6 and TRBJ2-7; a weak D match, TRBD1 (6 bases). The CDR3 has 13 amino acids. Germline values: CDR1 MNHNY, CDR2 SVGAGI (reference sequence). The ends were cut back, 6 bases at V and 2 bases at J, with 11 bases in the middle. CDR3 DNA sequence: TGTGCCAGCAGCAGGGGACAAACCTACGAGCAGTACTTC. This sequence encodes CASSRGQTYEQYF.

This rearrangement joins TRBV6-1 to TRBJ1-6; D remains ambiguous. CDR3 size: 17 residues. V was clipped by 3 bases and J by 0 bases, with 12 bases between them. CDR1 is MNHNS, CDR2 SASEGT, per germline. The CDR3: CASSDHGGRSYNSPLHF. Written as DNA, the CDR3 is TGTGCCAGCAGTGACCACGGAGGCCGCTCCTATAATTCACCCCTCCACTTT.

In this sample, this clonotype turned up a few times. The chain couples TRBV29-1 to TRBJ2-7; D perhaps matches TRBD2 (6 bases). Trimming removed 8 bases at V and 4 bases at J, with 12 bases between. This CDR3 has 11 amino acids. Germline-derived CDR1 and CDR2 are SQVTM and ANQGSEA. CDR3 in amino acids: CSIREKYEQYF. In DNA, the CDR3 is TGCAGCATACGGGAGAAGTACGAGCAGTACTTC.

The table lists this clonotype with a few counts. The V and J genes are TRBV5-6 and TRBJ2-2; D is unclear. CDR3 size: 15 residues. V shed 5 bases and J shed 3 bases, with 14 bases lying between them. Germline V CDR1 and CDR2: SGHDT, YYEEEE. CDR3 protein: CASRYGPTDTGELFF. The CDR3, as DNA: TGTGCCAGCAGATATGGACCGACGGACACCGGGGAGCTGTTTTTT.